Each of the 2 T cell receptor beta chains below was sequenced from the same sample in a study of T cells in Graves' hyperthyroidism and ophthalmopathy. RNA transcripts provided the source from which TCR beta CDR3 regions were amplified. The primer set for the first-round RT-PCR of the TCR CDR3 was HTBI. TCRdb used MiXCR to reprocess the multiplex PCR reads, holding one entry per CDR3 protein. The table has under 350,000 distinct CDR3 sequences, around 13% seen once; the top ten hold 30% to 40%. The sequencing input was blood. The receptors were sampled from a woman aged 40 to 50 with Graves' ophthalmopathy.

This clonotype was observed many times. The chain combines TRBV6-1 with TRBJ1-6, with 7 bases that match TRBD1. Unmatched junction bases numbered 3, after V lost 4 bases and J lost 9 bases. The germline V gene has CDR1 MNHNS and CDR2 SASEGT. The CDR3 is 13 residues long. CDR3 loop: CASSADRVSPLHF. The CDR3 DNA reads TGTGCCAGCAGTGCCGACAGGGTTTCACCCCTCCACTTT.

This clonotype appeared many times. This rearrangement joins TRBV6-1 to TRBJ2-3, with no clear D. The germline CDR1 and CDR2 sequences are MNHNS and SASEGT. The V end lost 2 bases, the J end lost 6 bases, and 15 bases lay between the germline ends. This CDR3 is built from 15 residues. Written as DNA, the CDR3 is TGTGCCAGCAGTGAACAGGACCCCACGGCGGATACGCAGTATTTT. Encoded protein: CASSEQDPTADTQYF.